This T cell receptor beta chain came from a study of regulatory T cells in long-lasting Graves disease. Time point meaning: newly diagnosed GD, antithyroid drugs for less than 3 months. From PBMCs, RNA was extracted and then used to make the TCR library. Germline V gives CDR1 SGHTA, CDR2 FQGNSA. This CDR3 has 13 amino acids. V was pared by 8 bases and J by 8 bases, with 7 bases of the junction left unmatched. This clonotype was observed at least ten times. Library construction for TCR beta used iRepertoire HTBI primers and Arm-PCR of CDR3 regions. TCRdb recomputed calls from the multiplex PCR reads with MiXCR, one row per CDR3 protein. Of 620,000 or so distinct CDR3 sequences in the sample, less than 20% were seen once. The sample also formed part of further work on T cells in Graves' hyperthyroidism and ophthalmopathy.

This material consisted of peripheral blood mononuclear cells (PBMCs), taken at new diagnosis, from a patient treated with antithyroid drugs. The chain employs TRBV7-2 and TRBJ1-4; 8 bases are shared with TRBD1. This receptor was identified in a woman aged 25 to 45 with Graves disease. The CDR3 DNA reads as TGTGCCAGCGCCGGGACAGGTGGCGAAAAACTGTTTTTT. Its protein product is CASAGTGGEKLFF.